Each of the 15 T cell receptor beta chains below was sequenced from the same sample in a study of blood T cell repertoires in COVID-19. Data came from immunoSEQ multiplex PCR; TCRdb stores just in-frame clones and leaves some out. The table records approximately 500,000 clones, 70% to 90% of them present only once. Sequences were obtained from peripheral blood. The source is a woman in her fifties or sixties with COVID-19, enrolled during active disease.

This rearrangement joins TRBV2 to TRBJ1-1; D call uncertain. V lost 7 bases and J lost 5, with 14 bases in between. The CDR3 covers 13 residues. Germline-derived CDR1 and CDR2 are SNHLY and FYNNEI. The CDR3 DNA reads TGTGCCAGCACTCTAGGACTTGGGACTGAAGCTTTCTTT. Amino acids: CASTLGLGTEAFF.

V and J are TRBV3-1 (or the pseudogene TRBV3-2) and TRBJ1-2, with 8 bases identical to TRBD1. The germline V gene encodes CDR1 LGHDT and CDR2 YNNKEL (reference sequence). This CDR3 is built from 14 residues. The V and J ends lost 3 bases and 6 bases, in that order; junction bases with no gene match: 6. Written as DNA, the CDR3 is TGTGCCAGCAGCCACTGGACAGGGCAGGATGGCTACACCTTC. As protein: CASSHWTGQDGYTF.

The V gene is TRBV13, the J gene TRBJ2-1; 8 nucleotides match TRBD2. The CDR3 has 14 amino acids. The J segment lost 6 bases and the V segment lost 2 bases, leaving 3 bases of the junction unmatched. Per the germline V gene, CDR1 is PRHDT and CDR2 is FYEKMQ (reference sequence). CDR3 in DNA: TGTGCCAGCAGCTTACGTCTAGCGGGCAATGAGCAGTTCTTC. This encodes CASSLRLAGNEQFF.

This clone was seen just once. The chain recombines TRBV5-1 with TRBJ1-6, with D maybe TRBD1 (6 bases). Looked up from germline, CDR1 is SGHRS and CDR2 is YFSETQ. This CDR3 comprises 14 residues. V was trimmed by 4 bases and J by 10 bases, leaving 15 bases between them. The CDR3 DNA reads TGCGCCAGCAGCCCGTGGACAGCGGAATCACCCCTCCACTTT. Protein product: CASSPWTAESPLHF.

The J gene is TRBJ2-5, the V gene TRBV29-1; D is perhaps TRBD1 (6 bases). The V end lost 3 bases, the J end lost 1 base, and 12 bases lay between the germline ends. Germline V CDR1 and CDR2: SQVTM, ANQGSEA. This CDR3 spans 14 amino acids. CDR3 in DNA: TGCAGCGTTGACTTACAGGACAGCCAAGAGACCCAGTACTTC. This gives the protein CSVDLQDSQETQYF.

The V call is TRBV4-2, the J call TRBJ2-2; D may be TRBD2 (7 bases). There are 16 residues in the CDR3. Trimming removed 1 base from V and 1 base from J, with 10 bases in between. In germline, CDR1 is LGHNA, CDR2 YNFKEQ. Here the CDR3 DNA reads TGTGCCAGCAGCCAAGCGGGGGGCGAGAACACCGGGGAGCTGTTTTTT. Translating gives CASSQAGGENTGELFF.

The chain couples TRBV27 to TRBJ2-2; 7 bases align to TRBD2. The V and J ends lost 3 bases and 6 bases, in that order; junction bases with no gene match: 4. The CDR3 length is 14 residues. Germline-derived CDR1 and CDR2 are MNHEY and SMNVEV (reference sequence). The CDR3 sequence is CASSFGLVSGELFF. The CDR3 coding sequence is TGTGCCAGCAGTTTCGGACTAGTGTCCGGGGAGCTGTTTTTT.

V and J are TRBV7-9 and TRBJ1-6; D remains ambiguous. CDR1 and CDR2 (germline): SEHNR, FQNEAQ (reference sequence). This CDR3 spans 13 amino acids. With 5 bases removed from V and 7 bases from J, the gap between germline ends came to 9 bases. The CDR3 nucleotides read TGTGCCAGCAGCCCTACGAGGAATTCACCCCTCCACTTT. Its translation is CASSPTRNSPLHF.

The chain employs TRBV6-4 and TRBJ1-1; 8 bases are shared with TRBD1. Germline V CDR1 and CDR2: MRHNA, SNTAGT. The CDR3 has 16 amino acids. Trimming removed 2 bases from V and 5 bases from J; junction bases left unmatched: 10. CDR3 sequence: CASSDPDRGLGTEAFF. The CDR3 DNA reads TGTGCCAGCAGTGACCCAGACAGGGGCTTAGGTACTGAAGCTTTCTTT.

This chain uses TRBV2 with TRBJ1-5; perhaps TRBD1 as D (6 bases). Germline V gene data show CDR1 as SNHLY and CDR2 as FYNNEI. V was pared by 4 bases and J by 0 bases, with 13 bases between. The CDR3 contains 16 residues. The CDR3 loop reads CASSGLTGNSNQPQHF. In DNA form, the CDR3 reads TGTGCCAGCAGTGGCCTGACAGGAAATAGCAATCAGCCCCAGCATTTT.

The rearrangement joins TRBV5-4 to TRBJ2-1; TRBD1 matches at 7 bases. In germline, CDR1 is SGHNT, CDR2 YYREEE (reference sequence). Losses at the gene ends were 0 bases for V and 7 bases for J; bases not matched to a gene: 16. The CDR3 has 18 residues. The CDR3 region has the DNA TGTGCCAGCAGCTTGGGGCAATCCGGGACAGTCCTTGGAAATGAGCAGTTCTTC. Amino acid sequence: CASSLGQSGTVLGNEQFF.

V and J are TRBV7-2 and TRBJ1-4; tentatively, D is TRBD1 (6 bases). The CDR3 has 13 residues. Germline V gene sequence: CDR1 SGHTA, CDR2 FQGNSA. Trimming pared 3 bases from V and 8 bases from J, leaving 10 bases between. CDR3: CASSFRDTEKLFF. CDR3 in DNA: TGTGCCAGCAGCTTCCGGGACACCGAAAAACTGTTTTTT.

CDR3 nucleotide sequence: TGTGCCTGGTACCGGAGGGACACTGAAGCTTTCTTT. This codes for CAWYRRDTEAFF. The chain is built from TRBV30 and TRBJ1-1; D unclear. CDR3 length: 12 amino acids. Trimming pared 5 bases from V and 3 bases from J, leaving 10 bases between. Germline assignment: CDR1 GTSNPN and CDR2 SVGIG (reference sequence).

The chain is built from TRBV5-4 and TRBJ1-2; no clear D. This CDR3 spans 14 amino acids. CDR1 is SGHNT, CDR2 YYREEE, per germline (reference sequence). V dropped 4 bases and J dropped 4 bases, with 14 bases sitting between them. The CDR3 protein is CASSPDLEGYGYTF. The CDR3 DNA is TGTGCCAGCAGCCCCGACCTGGAGGGCTATGGCTACACCTTC.

This rearrangement joins TRBV5-4 to TRBJ2-3, with 12 bases aligning to TRBD2. The CDR3 loop spans 17 amino acids. Per the germline V gene, CDR1 is SGHNT and CDR2 is YYREEE (reference sequence). V gave up 1 base and J gave up 0 bases; unmatched junction bases: 3. This chain's CDR3 is CASSLLAGGPSTDTQYF. The CDR3 coding sequence is TGTGCCAGCAGCTTGCTAGCGGGGGGGCCTAGCACAGATACGCAGTATTTT.